Detailed here is one T cell receptor beta chain. As yet, its antigen is unknown. In the same sample, other DNA sequences code for this CDR3. The table came from immunoSEQ multiplex PCR; TCRdb's copy has only in-frame clones and leaves some out. The sample includes some 250,000 clones, around 89% of them seen just once. These data are taken from a study of Ad26.COV2.S vaccination and SARS-CoV-2 variants. Study results and caveats: Spike-specific TCR breadth in vaccine recipients exceeded that seen in placebo recipients. Vaccine and placebo recipients had similar non-spike TCR breadth.

Treatment given: 15 to 20 received Ad26.COV2.S at low or high dose, single or two shots; 5 received placebo; per-sample allocation not given. Collection of the samples took place on day 63 after the first injection of vaccine or placebo. The CDR3 is 13 residues long. The V and J ends lost 0 bases and 7 bases, in that order; junction bases with no gene match: 1. The V gene's germline CDR1 is SGDLS and CDR2 YYNGEE. The sequence came from a person between 18 and 65 years old who received the Ad26.COV2.S COVID-19 vaccine or a placebo. The source material was peripheral blood, sampled in a trial of Ad26.COV2.S vaccine versus placebo. V and J are TRBV9 and TRBJ2-1; TRBD1 matches at 7 bases. Written as DNA, the CDR3 is TGTGCCAGCAGCGTAGGACAGGGAAATGAGCAGTTCTTC. Translating gives CASSVGQGNEQFF.